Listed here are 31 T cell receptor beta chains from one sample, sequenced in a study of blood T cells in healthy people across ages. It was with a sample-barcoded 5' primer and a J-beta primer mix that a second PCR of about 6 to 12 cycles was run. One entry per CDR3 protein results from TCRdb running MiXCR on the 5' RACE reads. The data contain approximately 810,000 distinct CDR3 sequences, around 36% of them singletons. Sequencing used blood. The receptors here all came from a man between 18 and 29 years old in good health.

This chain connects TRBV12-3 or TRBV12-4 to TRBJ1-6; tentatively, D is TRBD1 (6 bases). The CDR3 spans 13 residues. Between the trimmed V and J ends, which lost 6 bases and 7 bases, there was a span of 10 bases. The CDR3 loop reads CASRVDRNSPLHF. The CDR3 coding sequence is TGTGCCAGCAGGGTAGACAGGAATTCACCCCTCCACTTT.

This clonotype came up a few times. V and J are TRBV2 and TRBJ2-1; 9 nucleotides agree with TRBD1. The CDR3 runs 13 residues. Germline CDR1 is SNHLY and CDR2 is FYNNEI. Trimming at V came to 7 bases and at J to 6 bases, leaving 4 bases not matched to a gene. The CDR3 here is CASILDRGNEQFF. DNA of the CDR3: TGTGCCAGCATCCTGGACAGGGGCAATGAGCAGTTCTTC.

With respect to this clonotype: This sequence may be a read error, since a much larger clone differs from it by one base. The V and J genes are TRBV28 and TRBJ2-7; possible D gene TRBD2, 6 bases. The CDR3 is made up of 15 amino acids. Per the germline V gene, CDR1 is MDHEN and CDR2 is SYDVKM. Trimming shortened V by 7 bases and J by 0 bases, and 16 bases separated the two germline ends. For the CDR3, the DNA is TGTGCCAGCAACGGGGGACCTCCGTCCTCCTACGAGCAGTACTTC. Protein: CASNGGPPSSYEQYF. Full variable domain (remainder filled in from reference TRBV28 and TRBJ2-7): DVKVTQSSRYLVKRTGEKVFLECVQDMDHENMFWYRQDPGLGLRLIYFSYDVKMKEKGDIPEGYSVSREKKERFSLILESASTNQTSMYLCASNGGPPSSYEQYFGPGTRLTVT.

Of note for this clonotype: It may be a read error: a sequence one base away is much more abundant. This CDR3 is CASSVGTIYGYTF. In DNA form, the CDR3 reads TGTGCCAGCAGTGTTGGGACTATCTATGGCTACACCTTC. The J gene is TRBJ1-2, the V gene TRBV12-3 or TRBV12-4, with D possibly being TRBD1 (5 bases). CDR3 length: 13 amino acids. The ends were cut back, 5 bases at V and 4 bases at J, with 11 bases in the middle.

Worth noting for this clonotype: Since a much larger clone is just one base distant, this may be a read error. CDR3 amino acids: CASSLPSRYEQYF. CDR3 nucleotides: TGTGCCAGCAGTCTCCCGAGCAGGTACGAGCAGTACTTC. The chain recombines TRBV27 with TRBJ2-7, with no clear D. Germline CDR1 and CDR2: MNHEY and SMNVEV (reference sequence). The CDR3 runs to 13 residues. The V and J ends lost 5 bases and 4 bases respectively, with 12 bases between them.

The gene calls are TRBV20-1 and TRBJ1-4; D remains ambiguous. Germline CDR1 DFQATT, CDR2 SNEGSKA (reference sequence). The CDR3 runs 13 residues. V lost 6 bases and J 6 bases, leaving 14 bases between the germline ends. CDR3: CSARRGSDEKLFF. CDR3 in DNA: TGCAGTGCCCGACGGGGATCCGATGAAAAACTGTTTTTT.

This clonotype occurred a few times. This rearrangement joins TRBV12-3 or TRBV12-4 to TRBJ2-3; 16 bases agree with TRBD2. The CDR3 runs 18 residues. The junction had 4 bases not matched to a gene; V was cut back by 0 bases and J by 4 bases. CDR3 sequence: CASSLAGTSGGAADTQYF. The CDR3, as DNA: TGTGCCAGCAGTTTAGCCGGGACTAGCGGGGGGGCGGCAGATACGCAGTATTTT.

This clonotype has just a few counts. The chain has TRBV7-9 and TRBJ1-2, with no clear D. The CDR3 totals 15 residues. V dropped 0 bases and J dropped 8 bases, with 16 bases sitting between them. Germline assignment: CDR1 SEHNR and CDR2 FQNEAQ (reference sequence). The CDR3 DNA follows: TGTGCCAGCAGCTTAGCGAGAGACCGGAGAGACGGCTACACCTTC. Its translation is CASSLARDRRDGYTF.

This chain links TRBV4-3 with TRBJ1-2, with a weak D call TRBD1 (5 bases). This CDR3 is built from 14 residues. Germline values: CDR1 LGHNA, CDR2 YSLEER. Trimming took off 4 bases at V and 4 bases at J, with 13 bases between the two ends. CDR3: CASSRGEASYGYTF. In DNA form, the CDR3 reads TGCGCCAGCAGCCGGGGGGAAGCGAGCTATGGCTACACCTTC.

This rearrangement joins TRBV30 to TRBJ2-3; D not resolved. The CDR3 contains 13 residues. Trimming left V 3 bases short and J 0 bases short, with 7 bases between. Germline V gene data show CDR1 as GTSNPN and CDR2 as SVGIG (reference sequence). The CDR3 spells CAWSRASTDTQYF. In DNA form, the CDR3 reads TGTGCCTGGAGCCGCGCTAGCACAGATACGCAGTATTTT.

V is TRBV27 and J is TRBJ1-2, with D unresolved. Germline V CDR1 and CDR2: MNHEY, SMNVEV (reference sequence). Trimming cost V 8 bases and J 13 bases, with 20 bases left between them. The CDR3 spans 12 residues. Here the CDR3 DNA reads TGTGCCAGCGGGATATCCGTTAGTTTTTCCACCTTC. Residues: CASGISVSFSTF.

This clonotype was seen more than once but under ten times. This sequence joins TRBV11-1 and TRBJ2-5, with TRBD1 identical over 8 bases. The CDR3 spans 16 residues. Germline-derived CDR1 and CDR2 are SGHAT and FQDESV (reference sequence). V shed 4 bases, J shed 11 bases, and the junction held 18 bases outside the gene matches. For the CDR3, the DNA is TGTGCCAGCAGCTCCTATCCGGACAGGGATCCCAATGAGCAGTACTTC. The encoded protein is CASSSYPDRDPNEQYF.

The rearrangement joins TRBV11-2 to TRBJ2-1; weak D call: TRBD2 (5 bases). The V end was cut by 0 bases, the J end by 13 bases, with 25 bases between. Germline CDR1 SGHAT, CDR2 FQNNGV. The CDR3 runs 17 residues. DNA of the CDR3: TGTGCCAGCAGCTTAGATCTTGGGTTTGGGTCTAGGGAGACCCAGTTCTTC. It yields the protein CASSLDLGFGSRETQFF.

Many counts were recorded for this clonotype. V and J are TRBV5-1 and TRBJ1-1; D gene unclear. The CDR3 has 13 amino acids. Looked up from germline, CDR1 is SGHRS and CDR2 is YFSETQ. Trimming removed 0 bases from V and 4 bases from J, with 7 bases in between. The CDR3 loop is CASSLDVGTEAFF. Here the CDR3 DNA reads TGCGCCAGCAGCTTGGATGTGGGCACTGAAGCTTTCTTT.

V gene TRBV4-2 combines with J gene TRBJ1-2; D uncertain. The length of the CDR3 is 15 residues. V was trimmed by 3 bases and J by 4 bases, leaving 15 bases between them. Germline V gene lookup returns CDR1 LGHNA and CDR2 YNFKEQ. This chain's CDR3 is CASSQFGEDAYGYTF. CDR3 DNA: TGTGCCAGCAGCCAGTTCGGAGAGGACGCCTATGGCTACACCTTC.

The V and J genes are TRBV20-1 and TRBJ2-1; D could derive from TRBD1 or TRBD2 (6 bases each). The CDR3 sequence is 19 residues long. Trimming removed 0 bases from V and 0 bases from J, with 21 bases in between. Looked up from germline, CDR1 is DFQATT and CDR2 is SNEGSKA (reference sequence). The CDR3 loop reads CSARDKHGGLRTSYNEQFF. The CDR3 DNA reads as TGCAGTGCTAGAGATAAGCATGGGGGGCTTAGAACCTCCTACAATGAGCAGTTCTTC.

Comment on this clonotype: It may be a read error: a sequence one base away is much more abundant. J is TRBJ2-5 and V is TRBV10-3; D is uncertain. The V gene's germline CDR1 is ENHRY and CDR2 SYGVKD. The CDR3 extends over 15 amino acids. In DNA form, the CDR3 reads TGTGCCATCGGTGAGTCCGGGTCGGTCCAAGAGACCCAGTACTTC. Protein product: CAIGESGSVQETQYF.

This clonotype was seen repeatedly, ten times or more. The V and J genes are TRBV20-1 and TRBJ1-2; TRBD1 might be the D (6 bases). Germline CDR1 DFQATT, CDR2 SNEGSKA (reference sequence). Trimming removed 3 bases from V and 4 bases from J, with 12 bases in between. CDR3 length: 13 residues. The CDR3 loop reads CSARPGGGYGYTF. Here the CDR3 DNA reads TGCAGTGCTAGGCCGGGGGGCGGCTATGGCTACACCTTC.

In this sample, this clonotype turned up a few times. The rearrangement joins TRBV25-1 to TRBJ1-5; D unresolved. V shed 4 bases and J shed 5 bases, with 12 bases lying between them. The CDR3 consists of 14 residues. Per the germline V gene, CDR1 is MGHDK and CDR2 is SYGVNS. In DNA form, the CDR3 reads TGTGCCAGCAGTGGGTTACTAATGGATCAGCCCCAGCATTTT. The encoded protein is CASSGLLMDQPQHF.

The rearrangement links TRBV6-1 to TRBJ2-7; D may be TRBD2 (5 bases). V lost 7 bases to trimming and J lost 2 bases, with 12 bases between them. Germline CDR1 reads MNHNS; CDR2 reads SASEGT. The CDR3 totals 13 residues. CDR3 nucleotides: TGTGCCAGCAACCTAGCTGAGACCTACGAGCAGTACTTC. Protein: CASNLAETYEQYF.

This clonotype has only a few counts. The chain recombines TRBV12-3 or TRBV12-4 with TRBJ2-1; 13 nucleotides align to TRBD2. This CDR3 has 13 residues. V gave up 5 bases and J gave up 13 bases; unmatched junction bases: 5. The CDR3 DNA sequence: TGTGCCAGCAGTGATGGACTAGCGGGGGACCAGTTCTTC. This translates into CASSDGLAGDQFF.

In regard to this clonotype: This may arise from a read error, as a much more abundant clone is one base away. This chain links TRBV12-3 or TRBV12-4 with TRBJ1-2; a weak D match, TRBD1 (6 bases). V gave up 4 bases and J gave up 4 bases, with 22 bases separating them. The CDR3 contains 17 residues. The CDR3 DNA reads TGTGCCAGCAGTTCTCCGGGACCGGGGGCAGGTCGCTATGGCTACACCTTC. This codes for CASSSPGPGAGRYGYTF.

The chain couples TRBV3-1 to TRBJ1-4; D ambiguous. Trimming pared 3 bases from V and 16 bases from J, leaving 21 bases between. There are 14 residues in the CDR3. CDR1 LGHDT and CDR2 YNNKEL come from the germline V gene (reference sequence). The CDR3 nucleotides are TGTGCCAGCAGCCAGTCGTCCAGGCACGATTCTTCGTTTTTT. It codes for CASSQSSRHDSSFF.

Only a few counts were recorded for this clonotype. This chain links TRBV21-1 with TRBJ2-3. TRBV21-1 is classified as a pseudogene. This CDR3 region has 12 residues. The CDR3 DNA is TGTGCCAGCTATAGCCGTGCAGATACGCAGTATTTT. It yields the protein CASYSRADTQYF.

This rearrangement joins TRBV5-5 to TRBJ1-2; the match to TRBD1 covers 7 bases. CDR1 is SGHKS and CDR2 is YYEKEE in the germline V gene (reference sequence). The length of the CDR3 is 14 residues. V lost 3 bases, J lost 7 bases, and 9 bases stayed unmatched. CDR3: CASSSRTGSSGYTF. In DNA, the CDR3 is TGTGCCAGCAGCTCCCGGACAGGATCGTCTGGCTACACCTTC. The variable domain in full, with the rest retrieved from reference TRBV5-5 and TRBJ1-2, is DAGVTQSPTHLIKTRGQQVTLRCSPISGHKSVSWYQQVLGQGPQFIFQYYEKEERGRGNFPDRFSARQFPNYSSELNVNALLLGDSALYLCASSSRTGSSGYTFGSGTRLTVV.

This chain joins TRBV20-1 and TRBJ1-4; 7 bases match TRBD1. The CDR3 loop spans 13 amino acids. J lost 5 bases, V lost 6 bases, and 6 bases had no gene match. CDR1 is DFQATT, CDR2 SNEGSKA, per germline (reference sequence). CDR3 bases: TGCAGTGCCACACAGGGGCCGAATGAAAAACTGTTTTTT. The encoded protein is CSATQGPNEKLFF.

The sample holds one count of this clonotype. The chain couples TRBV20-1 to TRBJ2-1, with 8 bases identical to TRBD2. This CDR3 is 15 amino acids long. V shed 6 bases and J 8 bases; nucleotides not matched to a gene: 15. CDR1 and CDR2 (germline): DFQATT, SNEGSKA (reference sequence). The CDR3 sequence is CSAKWRGGGIDEQFF. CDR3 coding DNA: TGCAGTGCCAAGTGGAGGGGCGGGGGGATCGATGAGCAGTTCTTC.

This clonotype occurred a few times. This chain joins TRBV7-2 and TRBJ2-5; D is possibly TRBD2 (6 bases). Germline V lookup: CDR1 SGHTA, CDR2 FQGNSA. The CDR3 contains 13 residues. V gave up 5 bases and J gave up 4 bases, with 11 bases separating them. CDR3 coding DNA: TGTGCCAGCAGCCCGACTAGTGGAGAGACCCAGTACTTC. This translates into CASSPTSGETQYF. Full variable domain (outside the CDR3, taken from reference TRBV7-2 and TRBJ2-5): GAGVSQSPSNKVTEKGKDVELRCDPISGHTALYWYRQSLGQGLEFLIYFQGNSAPDKSGLPSDRFSAERTGGSVSTLTIQRTQQEDSAVYLCASSPTSGETQYFGPGTRLLVL.

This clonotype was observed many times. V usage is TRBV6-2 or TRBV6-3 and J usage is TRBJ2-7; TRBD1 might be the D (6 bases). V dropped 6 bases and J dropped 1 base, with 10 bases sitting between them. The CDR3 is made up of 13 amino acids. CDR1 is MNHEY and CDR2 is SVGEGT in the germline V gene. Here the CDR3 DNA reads TGTGCCAGCAGCCAAACAGGGTCCTACGAGCAGTACTTC. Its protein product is CASSQTGSYEQYF.

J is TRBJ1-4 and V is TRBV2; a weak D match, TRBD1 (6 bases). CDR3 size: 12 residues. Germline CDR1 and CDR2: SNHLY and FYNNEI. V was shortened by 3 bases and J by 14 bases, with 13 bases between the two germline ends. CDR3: CASSETPRGLFF. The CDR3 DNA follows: TGTGCCAGCAGTGAGACCCCCAGGGGCCTGTTTTTT.

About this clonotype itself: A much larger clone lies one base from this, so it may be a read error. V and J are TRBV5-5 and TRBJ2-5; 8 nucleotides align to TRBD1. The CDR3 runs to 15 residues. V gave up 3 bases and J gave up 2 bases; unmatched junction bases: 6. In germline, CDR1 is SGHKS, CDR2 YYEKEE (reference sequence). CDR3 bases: TGTGCCAGCAGCTGGACAGGGTATCGACAAGAGACCCAGTACTTC. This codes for CASSWTGYRQETQYF.